This paragraph covers one TCR beta chain sequence. Its antigen is unknown. Measured with immunoSEQ multiplex PCR; TCRdb has only the in-frame clones, and not every one. The profile covers some 130,000 clones, with 70% to 90% appearing a single time and around 8% taken by the ten largest. The data were obtained in a study of T cell responses to AZD1222 COVID-19 vaccine. Study outcomes and limitations: Spike-specific TCR repertoires showed rising breadth and depth after two AZD1222 doses. In the spike-specific TCR repertoire, nearly half reportedly target unmutated variant regions. In a largely white British group with more females than males, clonal diversity was possibly underestimated.

The CDR3 length is 17 residues. Per germline, CDR1 LGHNA and CDR2 YNFKEQ. Trimming took 3 bases from V and 4 from J; bases not matched to a gene: 5. This TCR derives from an adult in good health. This chain uses TRBV4-2 with TRBJ1-6; 11 positions agree with TRBD1. The material was peripheral blood, obtained on day 0 of AZD1222 vaccination. CDR3 nucleotide sequence: TGTGCCAGCAGCCAGGACAGGGGGCCGTCGTATAATTCACCCCTCCACTTT. Its protein product is CASSQDRGPSYNSPLHF.